This T cell receptor beta chain was profiled in a study of blood T cell repertoires in COVID-19. CDR1 KGHSY and CDR2 FQNENV come from the germline V gene. The CDR3 runs 15 residues. J gave up 1 base and V 0 bases, and 3 bases lay outside the gene matches. TCRdb keeps only in-frame clones here, not all; method: immunoSEQ multiplex PCR. This table has approximately 280,000 clones, approximately 78% appearing once. It was within 2 weeks before study entry that exposed participants met a COVID-19 case. The chain joins TRBV16 to TRBJ2-7, with 7 bases lining up with TRBD1. Sequenced: PBMCs or T cells enriched from blood (not recorded which). The clonotype comes from a man aged 35-49 years who had been exposed to COVID-19. The CDR3 DNA reads TGTGCCAGCAGCCAATCTCCGGGACAGTCCTACGAGCAGTACTTC. Translation: CASSQSPGQSYEQYF.